A selection of T cell receptor beta chains follows, all from one sample in a study of Graves' ophthalmopathy and Graves' hyperthyroidism. TCRdb fed the multiplex PCR reads into MiXCR, producing one record per CDR3 protein. The repertoire holds about 370,000 distinct CDR3 sequences, with approximately 20% as singletons. The sequencing input was peripheral blood. Receptors were obtained from a young woman with Graves' ophthalmopathy. CDR3s include the opening cysteine and the closing phenylalanine or tryptophan. D genes are given only for firm matches. Only some rows state a clone size, as once, few, many or a class for expanded clones.

d_call	v_call	clone_size	j_call	cdr3_aa	cdr3_nt
-	TRBV28	-	TRBJ1-6	CASSLRAGALDSPLHF	TGTGCCAGCAGTTTAAGGGCAGGGGCATTGGATTCACCCCTCCACTTT
TRBD1	TRBV10-3	many	TRBJ1-2	CAITGTGGYTF	TGTGCCATCACAGGGACAGGCGGCTACACCTTC
TRBD2	TRBV15	many	TRBJ2-5	CATSGRLAGGETQYF	TGTGCCACCAGCGGCAGACTAGCGGGAGGAGAGACCCAGTACTTC
-	TRBV5-1	many	TRBJ1-1	CASTPGGIEAFF	TGCGCCAGCACCCCCGGTGGGATCGAAGCTTTCTTT
TRBD2	TRBV5-1	few	TRBJ2-1	CASSLEVAGAYNEQFF	TGCGCCAGCAGCTTGGAGGTAGCGGGGGCCTACAATGAGCAGTTCTTC
-	TRBV19	many	TRBJ1-2	CATSRTVGNYGYTF	TGTGCCACCAGTAGGACAGTCGGGAACTATGGCTACACCTTC
-	TRBV27	-	TRBJ1-2	CASSSRGNYGYTF	TGTGCCAGCAGTTCTCGTGGTAACTATGGCTACACCTTC
TRBD2	TRBV15	-	TRBJ2-2	CATSREGGSVAGELFF	TGTGCCACCAGCAGAGAGGGCGGGAGCGTTGCCGGGGAGCTGTTTTTT
TRBD2	TRBV6-1	many	TRBJ2-3	CASSETQAGGTDTQYF	TGTGCCAGCAGTGAGACCCAAGCGGGAGGAACAGATACGCAGTATTTT
TRBD2	TRBV27	once	TRBJ2-5	CASSPSTSGRTETQYF	TGTGCCAGCAGTCCCTCGACTAGCGGGAGGACGGAGACCCAGTACTTC
TRBD2	TRBV6-2/TRBV6-3	many	TRBJ2-7	CASSSNESGRRAEQYF	TGTGCCAGCAGTTCGAACGAGAGCGGGAGGCGAGCCGAGCAGTACTTC
-	TRBV7-9	many	TRBJ1-1	CASSLEGRAAEAFF	TGTGCCAGCAGCTTAGAGGGCAGGGCCGCTGAAGCTTTCTTT
-	TRBV28	many	TRBJ1-1	CASSLLEKEAFF	TGTGCCAGCAGTTTGCTCGAAAAGGAAGCTTTCTTT
-	TRBV2	many	TRBJ1-2	CASSEQTPNYGYTF	TGTGCCAGCAGTGAACAGACACCGAACTATGGCTACACCTTC
TRBD1	TRBV27	many	TRBJ1-5	CASSRGTGEIQPQHF	TGTGCCAGCAGTAGAGGGACAGGGGAGATTCAGCCCCAGCATTTT
-	TRBV20-1	many	TRBJ2-7	CSARGAVTYEQYF	TGCAGTGCTAGAGGGGCGGTTACCTACGAGCAGTACTTC
TRBD2	TRBV7-6	many	TRBJ2-7	CASSSLPSGSPYEQYF	TGTGCCAGCAGTTCCCTTCCAAGCGGGAGTCCCTACGAGCAGTACTTC
-	TRBV28	-	TRBJ2-7	CASSWDQFSYEQYF	TGTGCCAGCAGTTGGGACCAGTTTTCCTACGAGCAGTACTTC
-	TRBV7-2	many	TRBJ2-2	CASSPSGNTGELFF	TGTGCCAGCAGCCCCTCTGGGAACACCGGGGAGCTGTTTTTT
-	TRBV7-8	-	TRBJ1-2	CASSSGPRDTF	TGTGCCAGCAGCTCGGGACCGCGAGACACCTTC
TRBD1	TRBV12-3/TRBV12-4	many	TRBJ1-2	CASTAIRGQGDLRGYTF	TGTGCCAGCACCGCCATCAGGGGACAGGGGGATCTAAGGGGCTACACCTTC
-	TRBV7-2	many	TRBJ1-6	CASSLFNSPLHF	TGTGCCAGCAGCTTATTTAATTCACCCCTCCACTTT
TRBD2	TRBV6-5	many	TRBJ2-7	CASSLYSGPSYEQYF	TGTGCCAGCAGTTTATATAGCGGGCCCTCCTACGAGCAGTACTTC
-	TRBV30	many	TRBJ1-2	CAWSQDSPDGYTF	TGTGCCTGGAGTCAGGACAGCCCGGATGGCTACACCTTC
TRBD1	TRBV12-3/TRBV12-4	-	TRBJ1-2	CASSLEKGQGYGYTF	TGTGCCAGCAGTTTAGAAAAGGGACAGGGATATGGCTACACCTTC
-	TRBV6-2/TRBV6-3	-	TRBJ1-1	CASSYGEAFF	TGTGCCAGCAGTTACGGTGAAGCTTTCTTT
-	TRBV7-2	many	TRBJ2-5	CASSLGSFQETQYF	TGTGCCAGCAGCTTAGGTAGTTTCCAAGAGACCCAGTACTTC
-	TRBV5-1	many	TRBJ2-2	CASSSDVQANTGELFF	TGCGCCAGCAGCTCGGACGTGCAAGCGAACACCGGGGAGCTGTTTTTT